A selection of T cell receptor beta chains follows, all from one sample in a study of shared clonotypes between healthy human individuals. Assay used: immunoSEQ multiplex PCR; TCRdb lists only in-frame clones, some missing. This table holds approximately 2,000,000 clones, around 93% found once. The sequencing input was naive CD8+ T cells from PBMCs. These receptor sequences come from a man younger than 35 in good health. Some clones in this sample may be carry-over from other donors' samples. CDR3s include the opening cysteine and the closing phenylalanine or tryptophan. D genes are given only for firm matches. Some rows mark clone size as missing; the rest say once, few, many or name a class of expanded clone.

v_gene	j_gene	len	abundance	d_gene	CDR3nt	CDR3aa
TRBV19	TRBJ2-2	15	-	-	TGTGCCAGTACACTAGCCGGGACTTACACCGGGGAGCTGTTTTTT	CASTLAGTYTGELFF
TRBV6-5	TRBJ1-5	13	-	TRBD1	TGTGCCAGCAGTCAGTCCGGGACAGGGATAGAACATTTT	CASSQSGTGIEHF
TRBV11-2	TRBJ2-7	14	-	TRBD1	TGTGCCAGTTCATGGGGGACAGGCTCCTACGAGCAGTACTTC	CASSWGTGSYEQYF
TRBV7-6	TRBJ2-7	18	-	TRBD2	TGTGCCAGCAGCCCCACGACCGGGACTAGCGGGAGTGGCTACGAGCAGTACTTC	CASSPTTGTSGSGYEQYF
TRBV29-1	TRBJ2-1	11	once	-	TGCAGCGTCTCTCCGGGGCTGGAGCAGTTCTTC	CSVSPGLEQFF
TRBV9	TRBJ2-3	15	once	-	TGTGCCAGCAGCGTAGGAGGGGCCCCCGGGGATACGCAGTATTTT	CASSVGGAPGDTQYF
TRBV30	TRBJ1-2	14	few	TRBD1	TGTGCCTGGAGACCAAAAGGACAGGTTCATGGCTACACCTTC	CAWRPKGQVHGYTF
TRBV18	TRBJ2-3	14	once	TRBD1	TGTGCCAGCTCACCACCGACAGGGCGTAATACGCAGTATTTT	CASSPPTGRNTQYF
TRBV21-1	TRBJ1-2	12	-	-	TGTGCCAGCAACAGGGAAGACTATGGCTACACCTTC	CASNREDYGYTF
TRBV9	TRBJ2-3	15	-	TRBD1	TGTGCCAGCAGCTTACGGACAGGGGGCACAGATACGCAGTATTTT	CASSLRTGGTDTQYF
TRBV5-8	TRBJ1-1	13	-	-	TGTGCCAGCAGCGCTTCTAGGGGCACTGAAGCTTTCTTT	CASSASRGTEAFF
TRBV6-5	TRBJ2-2	15	-	TRBD1	TGTGCCACCCGGGACAGCGTAATTGACACCGGGGAGCTGTTTTTT	CATRDSVIDTGELFF
TRBV29-1	TRBJ2-2	14	-	-	TGCAGCGCTGAGGGGACGACGAACACCGGGGAGCTGTTTTTT	CSAEGTTNTGELFF
TRBV11-3	TRBJ2-1	11	-	-	TGTGCCAGCAGTCTAGGAAATGAGCAGTTCTTC	CASSLGNEQFF
TRBV18	TRBJ1-1	16	-	-	TGTGCCAGCTCACTCAGACAGGAACTCATGAACACTGAAGCTTTCTTT	CASSLRQELMNTEAFF
TRBV2	TRBJ2-7	12	-	-	TGTGCCAGCAGCGGGAGATCCTACGAGCAGTACTTC	CASSGRSYEQYF
TRBV2	TRBJ2-7	13	-	-	TGTGCCAGCAGTGAGGAGAGGGTGCGGGAGCAGTACTTC	CASSEERVREQYF
TRBV15	TRBJ2-1	13	-	-	TGTGCCACCAGTGGAGGGCCCCGCAATGAGCAGTTCTTC	CATSGGPRNEQFF
TRBV4-3	TRBJ2-1	15	once	TRBD2	TGCGCCAGCAGCCAAGAACTAGCGGGAGTCAATGAGCAGTTCTTC	CASSQELAGVNEQFF
TRBV7-6	TRBJ2-5	15	-	-	TGTGCCAGCAGCTTAGAAGGGGGTTTCGGGGAGACCCAGTACTTC	CASSLEGGFGETQYF
TRBV5-5	TRBJ2-1	16	-	TRBD2	TGTGCCAGCAGCTTCCCTGGACTAGCGGGATACAATGAGCAGTTCTTC	CASSFPGLAGYNEQFF
TRBV7-2	TRBJ1-1	14	few	-	TGTGCCAGCAGCTTGAGTACGACGAACACTGAAGCTTTCTTT	CASSLSTTNTEAFF
TRBV28	TRBJ1-5	16	-	TRBD1	TGTGCCAGCAGTTTGGGGACAGGTACTGGCAGCAAGCCCCAGCATTTT	CASSLGTGTGSKPQHF
TRBV10-3	TRBJ2-1	17	-	TRBD1	TGTGCCATCAGTGAGTCGGTGACCGGGACAGGGCACAATGAGCAGTTCTTC	CAISESVTGTGHNEQFF
TRBV7-9	TRBJ2-7	15	-	-	TGTGCCAGCAGCCCCCCCGATGGAGGGGCCTACGAGCAGTACTTC	CASSPPDGGAYEQYF
TRBV2	TRBJ2-1	15	-	-	TGTGCCAGCAGTGAAGGTGCTGTCTCCTACAATGAGCAGTTCTTC	CASSEGAVSYNEQFF
TRBV4-1	TRBJ2-7	13	-	-	TGCGCCAGCAGCCAATTTAGCGAATACGAGCAGTACTTC	CASSQFSEYEQYF
TRBV4-2	TRBJ2-7	16	-	TRBD2	TGTGCCAGCAGCCAGGGGCCGGGACTAGCCTCCTACGAGCAGTACTTC	CASSQGPGLASYEQYF
TRBV28	TRBJ1-4	14	-	-	TGTGCCAGCAGTTTAGATCAAGGGAATGAAAAACTGTTTTTT	CASSLDQGNEKLFF
TRBV7-2	TRBJ2-7	15	-	-	TGTGCCAGCAGCTTAGATCAGGGGGGTGTAAACGAGCAGTACTTC	CASSLDQGGVNEQYF
TRBV5-8	TRBJ2-5	15	once	-	TGTGCCAGCAGCTCCGACACGTCGTACCAAGAGACCCAGTACTTC	CASSSDTSYQETQYF
TRBV7-3	TRBJ2-7	14	-	TRBD1	TGTGCCAGCAGCGCCCGGGACAGGGGCCACGAGCAGTACTTC	CASSARDRGHEQYF
TRBV2	TRBJ1-1	15	-	TRBD1	TGTGCCAGCAGGAAGCAGGGGGCGGGAAACACTGAAGCTTTCTTT	CASRKQGAGNTEAFF
TRBV21-1	TRBJ2-1	14	-	-	TGTGCCAGCGGCCCGGGACTATCCTACAATGAGCAGTTCTTC	CASGPGLSYNEQFF
TRBV5-1	TRBJ2-1	18	-	TRBD1	TGCGCCAGCAGCTTGGTTTCAGGCAGGGACAGGAGATACAATGAGCAGTTCTTC	CASSLVSGRDRRYNEQFF
TRBV19	TRBJ2-7	15	-	-	TGTGCCAGTAGTATAGACGGGGGAATTCGACACGAGCAGTACTTC	CASSIDGGIRHEQYF
TRBV6-7	TRBJ1-5	16	-	TRBD1	TGTGCCAGCAGTTACTCGAGGGACAGGGGGCATCAGCCCCAGCATTTT	CASSYSRDRGHQPQHF
TRBV29-1	TRBJ2-7	13	-	-	TGCAGCTTTCGAGGGGGGGGTACGTCCGAGCAGTACTTC	CSFRGGGTSEQYF
TRBV7-9	TRBJ2-1	12	once	-	TGTGCCAGCAGCCCATCCGGGGATGAGCAGTTCTTC	CASSPSGDEQFF
TRBV27	TRBJ2-7	18	-	-	TGTGCCAGCAGTTTATCGGTTGGGCCCCGCAGGGCCTCCTACGAGCAGTACTTC	CASSLSVGPRRASYEQYF
TRBV7-8	TRBJ2-7	15	-	-	TGTGCCAGCAGCTTAGATTGGTCAGGGCCCTACGAGCAGTACTTC	CASSLDWSGPYEQYF
TRBV10-3	TRBJ1-2	14	-	-	TGTGCCATCAGTGATGGTGAGGGCACCTATGGCTACACCTTC	CAISDGEGTYGYTF
TRBV28	TRBJ2-5	16	once	TRBD2	TGTGCCAGCAGTTTTCTAGCGGGAGTAACTGACGAGACCCAGTACTTC	CASSFLAGVTDETQYF
TRBV7-8	TRBJ2-1	16	-	TRBD2	TGTGCCAGCAGCCCCTTAGCGGGAGTTAAATCGGGTGAGCAGTTCTTC	CASSPLAGVKSGEQFF
TRBV27	TRBJ2-7	15	-	-	TGTGCCAGCAGTTTACGTTCGGGACAATCCTACGAGCAGTACTTC	CASSLRSGQSYEQYF
TRBV7-9	TRBJ2-5	13	-	TRBD1	TGTGCCAGCAGCGCCGACAGGGATGAGACCCAGTACTTC	CASSADRDETQYF
TRBV5-6	TRBJ1-1	13	-	-	TGTGCCAGCAGCTTGGCAGGGTCCACTGAAGCTTTCTTT	CASSLAGSTEAFF
TRBV28	TRBJ2-1	14	-	-	TGTGCCAGCAGTCTCCAGACAGATTACAATGAGCAGTTCTTC	CASSLQTDYNEQFF
TRBV27	TRBJ1-1	14	-	-	TGTGCCAGCAGTTTCTCCACTATGAACACTGAAGCTTTCTTT	CASSFSTMNTEAFF
TRBV7-2	TRBJ2-3	13	-	-	TGTGCCAGCAGCTTAGTCGAGACAGATACGCAGTATTTT	CASSLVETDTQYF
TRBV2	TRBJ2-4	15	-	-	TGTGCCAGCAGTGAACGGCTGGAGGCCAAAAACATTCAGTACTTC	CASSERLEAKNIQYF
TRBV18	TRBJ2-1	16	-	-	TGTGCCAGCTCACCAAATAGCGGAGACTCCTACAATGAGCAGTTCTTC	CASSPNSGDSYNEQFF
TRBV30	TRBJ2-7	13	-	-	TGTGCCTGGAGTGTAGGTACCCACTACGAGCAGTACTTC	CAWSVGTHYEQYF
TRBV4-2	TRBJ1-6	14	-	-	TGTGCCAGCACGCAGACAGTCGCTGATTCACCCCTCCACTTT	CASTQTVADSPLHF
TRBV6-1	TRBJ2-7	14	-	-	TGTGCCAGCAGAAAAAGCGGAACTCCCTACGAGCAGTACTTC	CASRKSGTPYEQYF
TRBV7-2	TRBJ2-2	13	-	-	TGTGCCAGCAGCCCACCCGGAGTAGGGGAGCTGTTTTTT	CASSPPGVGELFF
TRBV28	TRBJ2-1	14	-	-	TGTGCCAGCAGTTTCTCGACCTCCTACAATGAGCAGTTCTTC	CASSFSTSYNEQFF
TRBV28	TRBJ2-3	15	-	-	TGTGCCAGCATTCCACGCGGGCGGCTCACAGATACGCAGTATTTT	CASIPRGRLTDTQYF
TRBV25-1	TRBJ1-1	16	once	TRBD1	TGTGCCAGCTTCTATCCGGGACAGGGGGGCACAGGGGAAGCTTTCTTT	CASFYPGQGGTGEAFF
TRBV13	TRBJ2-3	15	-	-	TGTGCCAGCAGCGTAACCGGGACACCGACAGATACGCAGTATTTT	CASSVTGTPTDTQYF